This T cell receptor beta chain derives from a study of T cell responses to AZD1222 COVID-19 vaccine. Profiling relied on immunoSEQ multiplex PCR, and the TCRdb table lists in-frame clones only, not all of them. The sample includes some 150,000 clones, approximately 90% of them seen just once. Study-level points and caveats: No repertoire was sampled before or during the peak T cell response, only after it.

Germline CDR1 and CDR2: SGHRS and YFSETQ. Trimming removed 4 bases from V and 6 bases from J, with 17 bases in between. CDR3 length equals 15 residues. On this clone: What it recognizes is unknown.

The source was peripheral blood, collected on day 0 of MenACWY control vaccination. The TCR was taken from an adult in good health. The chain joins TRBV5-1 to TRBJ2-1; D may match TRBD1 or TRBD2 (5 bases each). This chain's CDR3 is CASSPTGPISNEQFF. CDR3 coding DNA: TGCGCCAGCAGCCCGACGGGACCGATCTCCAATGAGCAGTTCTTC.